The 10 T cell receptor beta chains below come from one sample, sequenced in a study of tumor and adjacent non-tumor tissue in lung cancer (dated by TCRdb to the late 2010s). The library was prepared using multiplex PCR. Sequencing was performed on an Illumina HiSeq 2500. TCRbeta libraries were constructed through three rounds of nested PCR with primers (Table S4) according to protocols modified from ARM-PCR. Through fastp at Q25 and MiXCR, TCRdb rebuilt clones from the public reads, retaining in-frame beta chains. Identical CDR3 protein sequences are pooled into one entry, listed with their most common genes and DNA. Counted in this sample were 200,000 or so distinct CDR3 sequences; 71% of them appeared once. Jointly, the top ten make up under 30% of the sample. Bulk unsorted tissue served as the source for RNA extraction, and RNA quality was assessed using a NanoDrop ND-1000 and an Agilent 2100.

The sequenced material came from lung tumor tissue. These receptors all stem from a man aged 55 to 70 with non-small cell lung cancer.

As concerns this clonotype: One end of the junction fails to match germline, which may point to a read error. The chain employs TRBV6-1 and TRBJ1-1; no clear D gene. The CDR3 length is 17 residues. Germline CDR1 is MNHNS and CDR2 is SASEGT. The CDR3 sequence is CASSYGTPDRWNNEAFF. The DNA for the CDR3 is TGTGCCAGCAGTTACGGTACCCCGGATAGGTGGAACAATGAAGCTTTCTTT.

This clonotype was recorded once. Without the conserved terminal phenylalanine or tryptophan, this CDR3 likely stems from a read error. This chain joins TRBV20-1 and TRBJ1-1, with D unresolved. Trimming left V 1 base short and J 0 bases short, with 6 bases between. Per the germline V gene, CDR1 is DFQATT and CDR2 is SNEGSKA (reference sequence). The CDR3 consists of 13 residues. The DNA for the CDR3 is TGCAGTGCTAGAGGCACTTTGAACACTGAAGCTTTCTAT. This translates into CSARGTLNTEAFY.

With respect to this clonotype: A read error is possible here, since a much larger clone lies one base away. The rearrangement uses TRBV12-3 or TRBV12-4 and TRBJ1-3; D remains ambiguous. The CDR3 has 12 amino acids. The CDR3 region has the DNA TGTGCCAACAGTTTCAGTGGAAACACCATATATTTT. It encodes CANSFSGNTIYF.

The chain links TRBV6-5 to TRBJ2-3, with 8 nucleotides matching TRBD2. The CDR3 runs to 19 residues. The ends lost 0 bases at V and 0 bases at J; junction bases unmatched: 11. Germline V CDR1 and CDR2: MNHEY, SVGAGI. CDR3 protein: CASSYSMGGGIASTDTQYF. CDR3 DNA sequence: TGTGCCAGCAGTTACTCGATGGGCGGGGGGATTGCTAGCACAGATACGCAGTATTTT.

This clonotype showed up many times. The CDR3 reads CASTLPGQSTEAFF. As DNA, the CDR3 is TGTGCCAGCACTCTTCCGGGACAGAGCACTGAAGCTTTCTTT. The chain joins TRBV12-3 or TRBV12-4 to TRBJ1-1; 7 bases map to TRBD1. The CDR3 runs to 14 residues. V shed 7 bases and J 4 bases; nucleotides not matched to a gene: 9.

This clonotype occurred a few times. The J gene is TRBJ2-2, the V gene TRBV4-1; maybe TRBD2 (5 bases). The germline CDR1 and CDR2 sequences are MGHRA and YSYEKL. V lost 1 base and J 4 bases, leaving 13 bases between the germline ends. CDR3 length equals 16 residues. The CDR3, as DNA: TGCGCCAGCAGCCAAGCGGGGAGCGGAGGCACCGGGGAGCTGTTTTTT. It translates to CASSQAGSGGTGELFF.

On this clonotype: A much larger clone differs by one base, so this may be a read error. This rearrangement joins TRBV6-5 to TRBJ2-1, with 7 nucleotides matching TRBD2. Germline loops: CDR1 MNHEY, CDR2 SVGAGI. This CDR3 contains 15 residues. Trimming at V came to 11 bases and at J to 3 bases, leaving 13 bases not matched to a gene. In DNA, the CDR3 is TGTGCCTGCCGGCGGGCTAGCGGAAACTACAATGAGCAGTTCTTC. Translating gives CACRRASGNYNEQFF.

The chain carries TRBV12-3 or TRBV12-4 and TRBJ1-5; 9 positions agree with TRBD1. V shed 5 bases and J 8 bases; nucleotides not matched to a gene: 13. This CDR3 comprises 16 residues. The CDR3 nucleotides read TGTGCCAGCAGTCCCCTCGGGACAGGGAGCAACGAGCCCCAGCATTTT. Translating it yields CASSPLGTGSNEPQHF.

In this sample, this clonotype turned up a few times. A much larger clone differs from this one at a single base, so this may be a read error. J is TRBJ2-3 and V is TRBV20-1; TRBD1 matches at 8 bases. J lost 2 bases, V lost 4 bases, and 5 bases had no gene match. Germline CDR1 and CDR2: DFQATT and SNEGSKA (reference sequence). This CDR3 spans 14 amino acids. CDR3 coding DNA: TGCAGTGCTAACACAGGGGGAGTCACAGATACGCAGTATTTT. It codes for CSANTGGVTDTQYF.

The CDR3 region has the DNA TGTGCCAGCATCTTGAGTGGGCGATTAGAGACCCAGTACTTC. Protein product: CASILSGRLETQYF. The chain couples TRBV11-2 to TRBJ2-5; D gene unclear. The V gene lost 7 bases and the J gene lost 4 bases, with 16 bases spanning the gap. Germline CDR1 is SGHAT and CDR2 is FQNNGV. CDR3 size: 14 residues.